This TCR beta chain was retrieved from a study of CD8 T cells in Susac syndrome. The CDR3 totals 15 residues. Germline V CDR1 and CDR2: SEHNR, FQNEAQ (reference sequence). The V and J ends lost 4 bases and 6 bases respectively, with 19 bases between them. cDNA came from roughly 0.53 to 1 ug RNA primed by random hexamers. Using its own MiXCR run on the immunoSEQ multiplex PCR reads, TCRdb lists one record per CDR3 protein. The table records 400,000 or so distinct CDR3 sequences, around 83% of them present only once. The sequenced sample consisted of CD8+ T cells from PBMCs. The sequence came from a human donor with multiple sclerosis. The chain uses TRBV7-9 and TRBJ2-7, with D maybe TRBD1 (6 bases). CDR3 DNA: TGTGCCAGCAGCTCCCCCTCTACAGGGAGCGCCGAGCAGTACTTC. Translation: CASSSPSTGSAEQYF. The whole variable domain, remainder taken from reference TRBV7-9 and TRBJ2-7, is DTGVSQNPRHKITKRGQNVTFRCDPISEHNRLYWYRQTLGQGPEFLTYFQNEAQLEKSRLLSDRFSAERPKGSFSTLEIQRTEQGDSAMYLCASSSPSTGSAEQYFGPGTRLTVT.